This T cell receptor beta chain originates from a study of early T cells in non-severe SARS-CoV-2 infection. Turning to the study itself: Chains stayed unpaired after sequencing of bulk RNA from unsorted whole blood. Whole-study findings and limits: Missing private and CD4 specificities, VDJdb matching favored anti-spike CD8 responses.

Unique molecular identifiers were added to individual cDNA molecules. TCRdb re-called the 5' RACE reads through MiXCR, storing one row per CDR3 protein. The sample yields around 50,000 distinct CDR3 sequences, over 10% seen once. This clonotype has at least ten counts. The target antigen is unknown. This CDR3 is 14 amino acids long. Germline V gene data show CDR1 as KGHSH and CDR2 as LQKENI. Trimming left V 2 bases short and J 4 bases short, with 11 bases between. The rearrangement joins TRBV18 to TRBJ1-2; D not resolved. The source is an adult who was a healthcare worker with PCR-confirmed SARS-CoV-2 infection or an uninfected control (not recorded which). Specimen: whole blood. For the CDR3, the DNA is TGTGCCAGCTCACCATTAAGGGAAATCTATGGCTACACCTTC. Amino acid sequence: CASSPLREIYGYTF.